This section outlines one TCR beta chain sequence together with its context. The CDR3 has 15 residues. CDR1 and CDR2 from the germline V gene are SGHTA and FQGNSA. The germline V and J ends were trimmed by 5 bases and 7 bases, with 18 bases remaining between them. These data belong to a study of radiation and T cells in renal cell carcinoma. This table comes from immunoSEQ multiplex PCR, and its TCRdb copy is limited to in-frame clones, with some not included. The repertoire holds 150,000 to 180,000 clones, with about 87% as singletons. Time point defined: blood 2 weeks post-SBRT. The sample's treatment: 15 Gy SBRT to primary tumor, nephrectomy 4 weeks later.

The receptor's source is a woman aged 50 to 60 with renal cell carcinoma. V usage is TRBV7-2 and J usage is TRBJ1-5; D is possibly TRBD1 (5 bases). This specimen consisted of blood, obtained from a patient whose treatment included radiotherapy and nephrectomy. DNA of the CDR3: TGTGCCAGCAGCCCCTCTCTTCAGGGAGGACAGCCCCAGCATTTT. Residues: CASSPSLQGGQPQHF. Full variable domain (missing parts from reference TRBV7-2 and TRBJ1-5): GAGVSQSPSNKVTEKGKDVELRCDPISGHTALYWYRQSLGQGLEFLIYFQGNSAPDKSGLPSDRFSAERTGGSVSTLTIQRTQQEDSAVYLCASSPSLQGGQPQHFGDGTRLSIL.